A selection of T cell receptor beta chains follows, all from one sample in a study of early T cells in non-severe SARS-CoV-2 infection. A single record per CDR3 protein comes from TCRdb applying MiXCR to the 5' RACE reads. The sample lists roughly 62,000 distinct CDR3 sequences, less than 9.5% seen once, with about 3.4% in the top ten. Sample: whole blood. The receptors originated from an adult who was a healthcare worker with PCR-confirmed SARS-CoV-2 infection or an uninfected control (not recorded which). Both conserved end residues are part of each CDR3. Each record gives: J gene, clone size, D gene, V gene, CDR3 protein, CDR3 DNA. A D gene is named only where the DNA matches it firmly. Size tells how often a clone was seen (once, few, many) or the class of an expanded clone, and some rows leave it out.

TRBJ2-2,many,-,TRBV6-2/TRBV6-3,CASSTTWVTGELFF,TGTGCCAGCAGTACCACCTGGGTGACCGGGGAGCTGTTTTTT
TRBJ2-1,-,-,TRBV12-3/TRBV12-4,CASADIHNEQFF,TGTGCATCGGCGGATATCCACAATGAGCAGTTCTTC
TRBJ2-7,-,-,TRBV3-1,CASSGGAAWEQYF,TGTGCCAGCAGCGGGGGGGCAGCCTGGGAGCAGTACTTC
TRBJ2-3,-,TRBD1,TRBV5-1,CASSHPGGSLDTQYF,TGCGCCAGCAGCCACCCAGGGGGCTCTCTGGATACGCAGTATTTT
TRBJ2-7,many,TRBD2,TRBV20-1,CSARLAGSHYEQYF,TGCAGTGCTAGACTAGCGGGAAGCCACTACGAGCAGTACTTC
TRBJ2-3,few,TRBD2,TRBV27,CASRGLAIGTDTQYF,TGTGCCAGCAGGGGACTAGCGATCGGCACAGATACGCAGTATTTT
TRBJ1-6,-,-,TRBV27,CASSFRGGGNSPLHF,TGTGCCAGCAGTTTCCGAGGGGGGGGTAATTCACCCCTCCACTTT
TRBJ2-3,-,-,TRBV19,CASNPSRGASDTQYF,TGTGCCAGTAACCCCTCACGGGGAGCATCAGATACGCAGTATTTT
TRBJ2-1,many,TRBD2,TRBV4-1,CASSQDPVSASGNNEQFF,TGCGCCAGCAGCCAAGATCCGGTCTCGGCTAGCGGGAACAATGAGCAGTTCTTC
TRBJ2-7,few,TRBD1,TRBV7-9,CASSVQGASSYEQYF,TGTGCCAGCAGCGTCCAGGGGGCGAGCTCCTACGAGCAGTACTTC
TRBJ2-5,few,-,TRBV5-1,CASSLVETQYF,TGCGCCAGCAGCTTGGTAGAGACCCAGTACTTC
TRBJ1-3,few,TRBD1,TRBV11-2,CASSYDRAGNTIYF,TGTGCCAGCAGTTACGACAGGGCTGGAAACACCATATATTTT
TRBJ2-1,few,TRBD2,TRBV6-4,CASSRIAGDYNEQFF,TGTGCCAGCAGTCGTATAGCGGGAGACTACAATGAGCAGTTCTTC
TRBJ2-2,few,-,TRBV4-1,CASSQRTSLTGELFF,TGCGCCAGCAGCCAGCGGACAAGTCTTACCGGGGAGCTGTTTTTT
TRBJ2-2,-,-,TRBV29-1,CSTLTVTNTGELFF,TGCAGCACCTTGACGGTAACGAACACCGGGGAGCTGTTTTTT
TRBJ2-7,many,TRBD1,TRBV7-9,CASSATQGGRYEQYF,TGTGCCAGCAGCGCGACACAGGGGGGAAGGTACGAGCAGTACTTC
TRBJ1-2,-,-,TRBV28,CASSSQSYGYTF,TGTGCCAGCAGTTCTCAGAGCTATGGCTACACCTTC
TRBJ2-3,few,-,TRBV2,CASRRAGGTDTQYF,TGTGCCAGCAGAAGGGCGGGCGGCACAGATACGCAGTATTTT
TRBJ2-7,few,-,TRBV28,CASSTLGNYEQYF,TGTGCCAGCAGTACACTAGGTAATTACGAGCAGTACTTC
TRBJ2-3,-,-,TRBV5-1,CASREGATDTQYF,TGCGCCAGCAGGGAAGGGGCCACAGATACGCAGTATTTT
TRBJ1-5,many,-,TRBV27,CASRVSGNQPQHF,TGTGCCAGCAGGGTGTCTGGCAATCAGCCCCAGCATTTT
TRBJ2-7,many,TRBD1,TRBV2,CASRGTANSYEQYF,TGTGCCAGCAGGGGGACAGCCAACTCCTACGAGCAGTACTTC
TRBJ1-1,many,TRBD1,TRBV2,CASSQDRGRANTEAFF,TGTGCCAGCAGTCAGGACAGGGGGCGAGCGAACACTGAAGCTTTCTTT
TRBJ2-1,many,-,TRBV11-1,CASSFDENEQFF,TGTGCCAGCAGCTTTGATGAAAATGAGCAGTTCTTC
TRBJ2-3,-,-,TRBV7-9,CASSSADTQYF,TGTGCCAGCAGCTCAGCAGATACGCAGTATTTT
TRBJ2-5,many,-,TRBV10-3,CAISESLGRETQYF,TGTGCCATCAGTGAGTCTTTGGGCCGGGAGACCCAGTACTTC